This T cell receptor (beta chain) appears in the sequencing data of a study of blood T cell repertoires in COVID-19. Per the germline V gene, CDR1 is MNHEY and CDR2 is SVGAGI. J was trimmed by 8 bases and V by 6 bases; bases with no gene match: 10. This CDR3 comprises 15 residues. This table comes from immunoSEQ multiplex PCR, and its TCRdb copy is limited to in-frame clones, with some not included. This sample has 150,000 to 190,000 clones; 75% to 85% occur once, and the top ten carry just over 0.55%. The chain has TRBV6-5 and TRBJ2-1; 10 bases agree with TRBD2. What was sequenced was peripheral blood. This clonotype was obtained from a man aged 60 to 75 with acute or convalescent COVID-19. This chain's CDR3 is CASRQGLAGVYEQFF. DNA for the CDR3: TGTGCCAGCAGGCAGGGTCTAGCGGGAGTATATGAGCAGTTCTTC.